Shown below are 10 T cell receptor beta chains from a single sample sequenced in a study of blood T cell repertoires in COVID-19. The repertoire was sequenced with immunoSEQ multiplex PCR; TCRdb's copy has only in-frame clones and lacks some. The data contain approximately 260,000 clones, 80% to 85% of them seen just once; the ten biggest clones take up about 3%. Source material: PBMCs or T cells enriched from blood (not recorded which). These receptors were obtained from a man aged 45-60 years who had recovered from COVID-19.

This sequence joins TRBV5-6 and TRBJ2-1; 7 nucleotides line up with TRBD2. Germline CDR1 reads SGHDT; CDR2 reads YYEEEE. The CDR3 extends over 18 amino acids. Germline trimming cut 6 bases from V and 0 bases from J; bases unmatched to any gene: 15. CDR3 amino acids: CASNSLLAVGPSYNEQFF. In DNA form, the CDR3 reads TGTGCCAGCAACTCACTTCTAGCGGTAGGTCCCTCCTACAATGAGCAGTTCTTC.

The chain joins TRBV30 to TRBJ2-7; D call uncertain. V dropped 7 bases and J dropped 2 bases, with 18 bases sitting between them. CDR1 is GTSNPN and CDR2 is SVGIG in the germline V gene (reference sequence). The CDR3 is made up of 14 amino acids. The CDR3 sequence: CASSGETSPYEQYF. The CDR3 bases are TGTGCCTCCTCCGGAGAGACTTCCCCCTACGAGCAGTACTTC.

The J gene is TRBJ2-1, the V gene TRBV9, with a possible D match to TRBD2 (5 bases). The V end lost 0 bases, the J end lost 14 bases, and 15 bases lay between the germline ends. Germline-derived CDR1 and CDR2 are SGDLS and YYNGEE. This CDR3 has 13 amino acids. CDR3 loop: CASSVAEGRMKFF. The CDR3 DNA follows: TGTGCCAGCAGCGTAGCTGAGGGCAGAATGAAGTTCTTC.

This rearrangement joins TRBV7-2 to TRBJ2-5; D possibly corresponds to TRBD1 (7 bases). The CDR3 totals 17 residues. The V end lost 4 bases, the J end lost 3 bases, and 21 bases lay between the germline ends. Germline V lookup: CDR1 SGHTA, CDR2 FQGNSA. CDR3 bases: TGTGCCAGCAGCTCGTGGCGGGGCCTTGGGACAGAAGAGACCCAGTACTTC. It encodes CASSSWRGLGTEETQYF.

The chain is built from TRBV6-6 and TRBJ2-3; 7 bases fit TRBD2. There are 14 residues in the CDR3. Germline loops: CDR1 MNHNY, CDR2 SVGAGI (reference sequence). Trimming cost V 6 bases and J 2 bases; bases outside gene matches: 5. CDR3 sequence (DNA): TGTGCCAGCAGCGCAGGGACTACCACAGATACGCAGTATTTT. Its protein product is CASSAGTTTDTQYF.

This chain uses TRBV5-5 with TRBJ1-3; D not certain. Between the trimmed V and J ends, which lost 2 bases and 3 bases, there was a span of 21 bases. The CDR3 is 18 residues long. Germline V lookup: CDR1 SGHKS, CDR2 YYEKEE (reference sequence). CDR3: CASSFGRGRTSGGNTIYF. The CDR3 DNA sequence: TGTGCCAGCAGCTTCGGCCGGGGTCGAACGAGCGGTGGAAACACCATATATTTT. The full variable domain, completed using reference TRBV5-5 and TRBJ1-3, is DAGVTQSPTHLIKTRGQQVTLRCSPISGHKSVSWYQQVLGQGPQFIFQYYEKEERGRGNFPDRFSARQFPNYSSELNVNALLLGDSALYLCASSFGRGRTSGGNTIYFGEGSWLTVV.

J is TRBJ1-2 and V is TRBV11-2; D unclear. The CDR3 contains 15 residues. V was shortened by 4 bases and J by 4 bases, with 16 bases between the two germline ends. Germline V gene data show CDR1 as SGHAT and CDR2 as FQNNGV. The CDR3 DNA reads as TGTGCCAGCAGCTCCCCCGGGGAGGGTCCCTATGGCTACACCTTC. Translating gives CASSSPGEGPYGYTF.

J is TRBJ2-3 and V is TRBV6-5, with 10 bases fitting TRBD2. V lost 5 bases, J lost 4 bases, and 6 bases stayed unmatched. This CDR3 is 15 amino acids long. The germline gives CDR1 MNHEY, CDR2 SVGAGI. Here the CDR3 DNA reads TGTGCCAGCAGTCCCGGGACTAGCGTGGCAGATACGCAGTATTTT. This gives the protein CASSPGTSVADTQYF.

CDR3 in amino acids: CASRTRWGRTEAFF. CDR3 in DNA: TGTGCCAGCAGAACACGATGGGGCCGCACTGAAGCTTTCTTT. The chain combines TRBV6-5 with TRBJ1-1, with TRBD1 as a possible D gene (5 bases). V gave up 6 bases and J gave up 4 bases, with 15 bases separating them. CDR3 length: 14 residues. Looked up from germline, CDR1 is MNHEY and CDR2 is SVGAGI.

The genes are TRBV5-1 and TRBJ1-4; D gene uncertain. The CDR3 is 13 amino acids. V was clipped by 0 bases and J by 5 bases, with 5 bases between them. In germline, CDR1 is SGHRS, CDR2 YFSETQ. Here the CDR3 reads CASSLEQNEKLFF. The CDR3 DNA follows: TGCGCCAGCAGCTTGGAACAGAATGAAAAACTGTTTTTT.